Presented here are 21 T cell receptor beta chains from one specimen sequenced in a study of blood T cell repertoires in COVID-19. The repertoire was sequenced with immunoSEQ multiplex PCR; TCRdb's copy has only in-frame clones and lacks some. The top ten clones hold 9% to 15% of a sample with around 250,000 clones, 86% of them seen once. Sequencing was carried out using peripheral blood. Source of these receptors: an older man with acute or convalescent COVID-19.

The chain carries TRBV5-1 and TRBJ2-7, with TRBD1 matching 8 bases. Per the germline V gene, CDR1 is SGHRS and CDR2 is YFSETQ. Unmatched junction bases numbered 9, after V lost 5 bases and J lost 11 bases. This CDR3 region has 12 residues. The CDR3 loop is CASSFDRDRKYF. The CDR3 coding sequence is TGCGCCAGCAGTTTTGACCGGGACAGGAAGTACTTC. The entire variable domain, with the rest obtained from reference TRBV5-1 and TRBJ2-7, is as follows: KAGVTQTPRYLIKTRGQQVTLSCSPISGHRSVSWYQQTPGQGLQFLFEYFSETQRNKGNFPGRFSGRQFSNSRSEMNVSTLELGDSALYLCASSFDRDRKYFGPGTRLTVT.

The chain has TRBV6-5 and TRBJ2-2, with D possibly TRBD1 on 6 matching bases. With 8 bases removed from V and 7 bases from J, the gap between germline ends came to 11 bases. Looked up from germline, CDR1 is MNHEY and CDR2 is SVGAGI. This CDR3 comprises 12 residues. The CDR3 DNA is TGTGCCAGCCGTAGGGGGAACGGGGAGCTGTTTTTT. It codes for CASRRGNGELFF.

The genes are TRBV19 and TRBJ1-1; D is undetermined. Germline CDR1 LNHDA, CDR2 SQIVND (reference sequence). The CDR3 contains 16 residues. The V and J ends lost 3 bases and 1 base respectively, with 15 bases between them. CDR3: CASSMVSGSGNTEAFF. As DNA, the CDR3 is TGTGCCAGTAGTATGGTTTCTGGGAGTGGGAACACTGAAGCTTTCTTT. Variable domain in full (rest from reference TRBV19 and TRBJ1-1): DGGITQSPKYLFRKEGQNVTLSCEQNLNHDAMYWYRQDPGQGLRLIYYSQIVNDFQKGDIAEGYSVSREKKESFPLTVTSAQKNPTAFYLCASSMVSGSGNTEAFFGQGTRLTVV.

The chain joins TRBV4-3 to TRBJ1-1, with 8 bases fitting TRBD1. The CDR3 covers 17 residues. Germline V CDR1 and CDR2: LGHNA, YSLEER. J gave up 0 bases and V 1 base, and 7 bases lay outside the gene matches. CDR3 amino acids: CASSQGAGGALNTEAFF. Written as DNA, the CDR3 is TGCGCCAGCAGCCAAGGGGCAGGGGGCGCCTTGAACACTGAAGCTTTCTTT.

CDR3 DNA sequence: TGTGCCAGCAGCTCCTCAGGGTTTCCCCTCCACTTT. It encodes CASSSSGFPLHF. V and J are TRBV13 and TRBJ1-6; tentatively, D is TRBD1 (5 bases). The V end lost 4 bases, the J end lost 13 bases, and 11 bases lay between the germline ends. CDR1 and CDR2 (germline): PRHDT, FYEKMQ (reference sequence). The CDR3 consists of 12 residues.

V gene TRBV7-2 combines with J gene TRBJ1-1; no clear D. The germline V gene has CDR1 SGHTA and CDR2 FQGNSA. The CDR3 runs 14 residues. V was pared by 4 bases and J by 4 bases, with 13 bases between. The CDR3 is CASSSTIRGTEAFF. The CDR3 coding sequence is TGTGCCAGCAGCTCCACTATTCGCGGCACTGAAGCTTTCTTT.

The chain is built from TRBV11-1 and TRBJ2-2; 7 nucleotides align to TRBD2. This CDR3 is 11 amino acids long. The J segment lost 6 bases and the V segment lost 11 bases, leaving 3 bases of the junction unmatched. CDR1 and CDR2 (germline): SGHAT, FQDESV (reference sequence). Written as DNA, the CDR3 is TGTGCCCGTAGCGGGCCCGGGGAGCTGTTTTTT. Encoded protein: CARSGPGELFF. Variable domain in full (rest from reference TRBV11-1 and TRBJ2-2): EAEVAQSPRYKITEKSQAVAFWCDPISGHATLYWYRQILGQGPELLVQFQDESVVDDSQLPKDRFSAERLKGVDSTLKIQPAELGDSAMYLCARSGPGELFFGEGSRLTVL.

The genes are TRBV5-1 and TRBJ2-5; tentatively, D is TRBD2 (6 bases). V shed 7 bases and J shed 1 base, with 14 bases lying between them. Per germline, CDR1 SGHRS and CDR2 YFSETQ. The CDR3 runs 14 residues. CDR3 protein: CASFRDSTQETQYF. CDR3 in DNA: TGCGCCAGCTTCAGGGACTCAACCCAAGAGACCCAGTACTTC. The full variable domain, rest sourced from reference TRBV5-1 and TRBJ2-5, is KAGVTQTPRYLIKTRGQQVTLSCSPISGHRSVSWYQQTPGQGLQFLFEYFSETQRNKGNFPGRFSGRQFSNSRSEMNVSTLELGDSALYLCASFRDSTQETQYFGPGTRLLVL.

V usage is TRBV5-8 and J usage is TRBJ1-5; unclear D gene. V shed 0 bases and J shed 11 bases, with 9 bases lying between them. Germline values: CDR1 SGHTS, CDR2 YDEGEE. This CDR3 contains 12 residues. The CDR3 protein is CASSLESATQHF. The DNA of the CDR3 is TGTGCCAGCAGCTTGGAGTCCGCGACCCAGCATTTT.

The gene calls are TRBV7-2 and TRBJ1-1; a possible D gene is TRBD1 (6 bases). The CDR3 extends over 14 amino acids. Deletions cut 4 bases from V and 1 base from J, with 10 bases between. Germline V lookup: CDR1 SGHTA, CDR2 FQGNSA. The CDR3, as DNA: TGTGCCAGCAGCTCCGGACAGCCGAACACTGAAGCTTTCTTT. It translates to CASSSGQPNTEAFF.

This chain links TRBV5-6 with TRBJ2-4; 13 nucleotides align to TRBD2. This CDR3 has 19 amino acids. From germline, CDR1 is SGHDT and CDR2 YYEEEE. J gave up 6 bases and V 4 bases, and 16 bases lay outside the gene matches. CDR3 region: CASSKPTGGLAGLANIQYF. In DNA, the CDR3 is TGTGCCAGCAGCAAACCAACGGGGGGACTAGCGGGGCTAGCAAACATTCAGTACTTC.

The chain couples TRBV5-8 to TRBJ2-7; TRBD1 aligns across 7 bases. The V gene's germline CDR1 is SGHTS and CDR2 YDEGEE. Trimming removed 6 bases from V and 3 bases from J; junction bases left unmatched: 9. The CDR3 loop spans 14 amino acids. The CDR3 sequence is CASTPGTVLYEQYF. The DNA for the CDR3 is TGTGCCAGCACCCCCGGGACAGTACTCTACGAGCAGTACTTC.

This clone was picked up one time. The chain has TRBV2 and TRBJ2-2, with TRBD2 matching 7 bases. CDR3 size: 14 residues. V lost 4 bases to trimming and J lost 4 bases; unmatched junction nucleotides: 3. Looked up from germline, CDR1 is SNHLY and CDR2 is FYNNEI. As DNA, the CDR3 is TGTGCCAGCAGTGGGGGCGGGAGCACCGGGGAGCTGTTTTTT. It translates to CASSGGGSTGELFF.

V gene TRBV18 combines with J gene TRBJ1-6; 8 nucleotides match TRBD1. CDR3 length: 16 residues. The J segment lost 7 bases and the V segment lost 3 bases, leaving 8 bases of the junction unmatched. In germline, CDR1 is KGHSH, CDR2 LQKENI. The CDR3 region is CASSPLPGQVNSPLHF. The CDR3 DNA follows: TGTGCCAGCTCACCTCTTCCGGGACAGGTAAATTCACCCCTCCACTTT.

Here the CDR3 reads CASSFNPGGQETQYF. CDR3 nucleotides: TGTGCCAGCAGTTTTAATCCAGGGGGTCAAGAGACCCAGTACTTC. The genes are TRBV6-5 and TRBJ2-5; 7 nucleotides line up with TRBD1. Trimming cost V 4 bases and J 2 bases; bases outside gene matches: 7. The CDR3 runs to 15 residues. Germline V CDR1 and CDR2: MNHEY, SVGAGI.

Concerning this clone itself: Other DNA sequences within the sample encode an identical CDR3. The chain combines TRBV27 with TRBJ1-1, with D perhaps TRBD1 (6 bases). The germline V gene encodes CDR1 MNHEY and CDR2 SMNVEV (reference sequence). Trimming removed 6 bases from V and 0 bases from J, with 20 bases in between. The CDR3 runs to 17 residues. The chain's CDR3 is CASSYRTGQLMNTEAFF. The CDR3 DNA reads as TGTGCCAGCAGCTATAGAACAGGGCAACTCATGAACACTGAAGCTTTCTTT.

This chain uses TRBV11-2 with TRBJ2-7; the D gene is possibly TRBD1 (6 bases). This CDR3 has 14 residues. Germline V gives CDR1 SGHAT, CDR2 FQNNGV. V lost 2 bases, J lost 2 bases, and 10 bases lay in between. The CDR3 nucleotides are TGTGCCAGCAGCTTAAGGACAGACGCCTACGAGCAGTACTTC. It translates to CASSLRTDAYEQYF. The complete variable domain, with remaining parts taken from reference TRBV11-2 and TRBJ2-7, reads EAGVAQSPRYKIIEKRQSVAFWCNPISGHATLYWYQQILGQGPKLLIQFQNNGVVDDSQLPKDRFSAERLKGVDSTLKIQPAKLEDSAVYLCASSLRTDAYEQYFGPGTRLTVT.

V gene TRBV3-1 (or the pseudogene TRBV3-2) combines with J gene TRBJ2-7, with 11 bases that match TRBD2. From germline, CDR1 is LGHDT and CDR2 YNNKEL (reference sequence). V gave up 5 bases and J gave up 4 bases; unmatched junction bases: 10. The CDR3 spans 16 residues. This CDR3 is CASSGLTSGRRYEQYF. CDR3 sequence (DNA): TGTGCCAGCAGCGGCTTAACTAGCGGGAGACGTTACGAGCAGTACTTC.

The chain joins TRBV7-2 to TRBJ2-7, with a weak D call TRBD2 (5 bases). The germline V and J ends were trimmed by 1 base and 7 bases, with 11 bases remaining between them. CDR3 length: 13 amino acids. The germline gives CDR1 SGHTA, CDR2 FQGNSA. The CDR3 spells CASSLGGPGEQYF. CDR3 DNA: TGTGCCAGCAGCTTAGGAGGGCCTGGAGAGCAGTACTTC.

At least ten counts were recorded for this clone. The genes are TRBV2 and TRBJ1-3; possible D gene TRBD1, 5 bases. The CDR3 contains 14 residues. Germline assignment: CDR1 SNHLY and CDR2 FYNNEI. V gave up 9 bases and J gave up 4 bases, with 16 bases separating them. The CDR3 protein is CASVIGGVGNTIYF. DNA of the CDR3: TGTGCCAGTGTAATCGGGGGTGTAGGAAACACCATATATTTT. Filled out from reference TRBV2 and TRBJ1-3, the complete variable domain reads EPEVTQTPSHQVTQMGQEVILRCVPISNHLYFYWYRQILGQKVEFLVSFYNNEISEKSEIFDDQFSVERPDGSNFTLKIRSTKLEDSAMYFCASVIGGVGNTIYFGEGSWLTVV.

V and J are TRBV6-2 or TRBV6-3 and TRBJ2-1; 7 positions match TRBD1. The CDR3 contains 11 residues. Germline assignment: CDR1 MNHEY and CDR2 SVGEGT. V lost 6 bases to trimming and J lost 13 bases; unmatched junction nucleotides: 6. In nucleotides, the CDR3 is TGTGCCAGCAGCCCACAGGGGAGACAGTTCTTC. This encodes CASSPQGRQFF.